This T cell receptor (beta chain) originates from a study of blood T cell repertoires in COVID-19. The wider study: Some COVID-19 samples were acute and others convalescent; all came from the United States, Italy and Spain.

How the authors handled the data: From reference gene primer amplification, estimates of nucleated cell counts were derived. The table came from immunoSEQ multiplex PCR; TCRdb's copy has only in-frame clones and leaves some out. V and J calls and clone size come straight from that table; D and trimming were deduced from the DNA. Among a few hundred thousand clones listed, 80% to 90% were seen once. The CDR3 spans 17 residues. Trimming removed 3 bases from V and 2 bases from J; junction bases left unmatched: 6. The J gene is TRBJ2-1, the V gene TRBV23-1, with 11 bases matching TRBD2. TRBV23-1 qualifies as an ORF whose function is uncertain. The receptor comes from a woman aged 45-65 years who had recovered from COVID-19. Sequenced input: peripheral blood. In nucleotides, the CDR3 is TGCGCCAGCAGTCAGTTCTCTAGCGGGAGGCCCTACAATGAGCAGTTCTTC. This sequence encodes CASSQFSSGRPYNEQFF.